This T cell receptor (beta chain) was recovered during a study of blood T cell repertoires in COVID-19. Turning to the study itself: PBMCs, B-cell-depleted T cells, or T cells were the source of the cDNA or gDNA that made up the material.

The data were produced by immunoSEQ multiplex PCR, yet TCRdb's version contains in-frame clones alone and is incomplete. The sample lists 110,000 to 150,000 clones, more than 85% seen once, with around 3.2% in the top ten. This CDR3 contains 14 residues. The V gene's germline CDR1 is KGHDR and CDR2 SFDVKD. V gave up 2 bases and J gave up 3 bases, with 9 bases separating them. Sequencing used peripheral blood. The sequence derives from a man in his sixties with active or convalescent COVID-19. The chain couples TRBV24-1 to TRBJ1-2, with D hard to call. The CDR3 protein is CATSDSVADYGYTF. In DNA form, the CDR3 reads TGTGCCACCAGTGATTCGGTCGCGGACTATGGCTACACCTTC.